This TCR beta chain was recovered during a study of control samples from healthy donors and cancer patients. Clones were sequenced by immunoSEQ multiplex PCR, and TCRdb holds only the in-frame ones, with some missing. The sample contains about 140,000 clones, approximately 94% of which appear only once. This clone is a singleton in its sample. One end of the junction does not line up with germline, which may come from a read error. The germline gives CDR1 SQVTM, CDR2 ANQGSEA. The CDR3 totals 11 residues. The chain recombines TRBV29-1 with TRBJ1-1; maybe TRBD1 (6 bases). Sequencing used blood. The TCR was taken from a man aged 35 to 55 in good health. The CDR3 coding sequence is TGCAGCGCTGAAGGGGGTTCTGAAGCTTTCTTT. Translation gives CSAEGGSEAFF.